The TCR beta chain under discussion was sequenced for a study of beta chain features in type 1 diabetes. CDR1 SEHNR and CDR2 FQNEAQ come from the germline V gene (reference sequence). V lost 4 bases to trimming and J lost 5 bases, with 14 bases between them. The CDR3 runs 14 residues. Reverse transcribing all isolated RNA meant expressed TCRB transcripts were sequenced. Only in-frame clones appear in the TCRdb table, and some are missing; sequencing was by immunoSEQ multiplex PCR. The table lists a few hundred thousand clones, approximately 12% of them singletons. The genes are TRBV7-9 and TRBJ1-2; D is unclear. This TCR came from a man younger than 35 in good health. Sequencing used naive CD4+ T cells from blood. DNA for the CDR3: TGTGCCAGCAGCTCCGATAGACAACTGTATGGCTACACCTTC. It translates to CASSSDRQLYGYTF. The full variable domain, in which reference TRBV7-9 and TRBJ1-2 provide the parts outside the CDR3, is DTGVSQNPRHKITKRGQNVTFRCDPISEHNRLYWYRQTLGQGPEFLTYFQNEAQLEKSRLLSDRFSAERPKGSFSTLEIQRTEQGDSAMYLCASSSDRQLYGYTFGSGTRLTVV.